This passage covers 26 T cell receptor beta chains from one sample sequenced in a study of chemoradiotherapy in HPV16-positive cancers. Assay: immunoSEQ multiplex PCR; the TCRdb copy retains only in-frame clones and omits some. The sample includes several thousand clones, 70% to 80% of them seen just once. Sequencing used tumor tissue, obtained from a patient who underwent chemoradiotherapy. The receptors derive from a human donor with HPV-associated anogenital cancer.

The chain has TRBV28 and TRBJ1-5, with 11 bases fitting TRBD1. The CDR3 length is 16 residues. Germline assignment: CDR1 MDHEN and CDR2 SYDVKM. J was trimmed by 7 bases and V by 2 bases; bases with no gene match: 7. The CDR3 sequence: CASSLRDRGMEQPQHF. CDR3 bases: TGTGCCAGCAGTTTACGGGACAGGGGGATGGAACAGCCCCAGCATTTT.

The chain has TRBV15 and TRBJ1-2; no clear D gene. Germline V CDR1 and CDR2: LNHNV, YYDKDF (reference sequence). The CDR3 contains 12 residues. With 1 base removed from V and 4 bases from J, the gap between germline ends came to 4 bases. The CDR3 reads CATSRAGYGYTF. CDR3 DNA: TGTGCCACCAGCAGAGCCGGCTATGGCTACACCTTC.

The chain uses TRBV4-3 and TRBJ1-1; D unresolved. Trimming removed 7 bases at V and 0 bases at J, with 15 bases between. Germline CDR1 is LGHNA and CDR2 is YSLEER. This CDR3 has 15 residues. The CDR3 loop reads CASKEARTMNTEAFF. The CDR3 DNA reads TGCGCCAGCAAAGAAGCTAGGACCATGAACACTGAAGCTTTCTTT.

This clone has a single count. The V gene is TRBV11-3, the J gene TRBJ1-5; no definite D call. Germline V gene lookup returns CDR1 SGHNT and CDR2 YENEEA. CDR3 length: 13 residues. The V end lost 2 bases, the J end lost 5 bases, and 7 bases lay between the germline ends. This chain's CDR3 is CASSLKGYQPQHF. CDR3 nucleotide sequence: TGTGCCAGCAGCTTAAAAGGGTATCAGCCCCAGCATTTT.

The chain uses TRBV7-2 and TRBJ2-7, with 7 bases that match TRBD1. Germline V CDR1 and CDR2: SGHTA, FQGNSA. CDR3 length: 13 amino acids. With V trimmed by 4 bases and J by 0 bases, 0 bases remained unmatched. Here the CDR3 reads CASSYRGSYEQYF. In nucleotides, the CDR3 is TGTGCCAGCAGCTACAGGGGCTCCTACGAGCAGTACTTC. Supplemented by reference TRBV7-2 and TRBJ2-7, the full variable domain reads GAGVSQSPSNKVTEKGKDVELRCDPISGHTALYWYRQSLGQGLEFLIYFQGNSAPDKSGLPSDRFSAERTGGSVSTLTIQRTQQEDSAVYLCASSYRGSYEQYFGPGTRLTVT.

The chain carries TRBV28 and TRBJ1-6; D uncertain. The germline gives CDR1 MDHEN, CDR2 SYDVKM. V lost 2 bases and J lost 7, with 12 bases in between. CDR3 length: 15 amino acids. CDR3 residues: CASSLGLGRNSPLHF. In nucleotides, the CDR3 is TGTGCCAGCAGTTTAGGGTTGGGGAGGAATTCACCCCTCCACTTT.

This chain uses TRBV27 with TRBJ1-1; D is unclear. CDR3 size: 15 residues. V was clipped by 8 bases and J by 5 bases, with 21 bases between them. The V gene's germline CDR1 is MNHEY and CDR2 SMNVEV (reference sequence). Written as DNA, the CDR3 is TGTGCCAGCCAGTTTACGGCAGGCCATGGAACTGAAGCTTTCTTT. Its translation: CASQFTAGHGTEAFF.

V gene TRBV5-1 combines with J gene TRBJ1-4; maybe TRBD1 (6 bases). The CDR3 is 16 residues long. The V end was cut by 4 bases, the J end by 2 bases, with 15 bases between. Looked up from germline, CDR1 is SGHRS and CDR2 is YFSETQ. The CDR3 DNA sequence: TGCGCCAGCAGCCCGCGAGGACAGAATACTAATGAAAAACTGTTTTTT. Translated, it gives CASSPRGQNTNEKLFF.

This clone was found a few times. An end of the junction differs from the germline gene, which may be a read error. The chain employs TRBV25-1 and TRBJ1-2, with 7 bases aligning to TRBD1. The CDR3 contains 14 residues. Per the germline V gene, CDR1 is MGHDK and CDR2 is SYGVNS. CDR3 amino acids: CASSEYRGSNGYTF. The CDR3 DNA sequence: TGTGCCAGCAGCGAATACAGGGGATCGAATGGCTACACCTTC.

The DNA of the CDR3 is TGTGCCAGCAGCTTAGGACTAGCGGGGTACACAGATACGCAGTATTTT. Its translation: CASSLGLAGYTDTQYF. V and J are TRBV9 and TRBJ2-3, with 12 bases aligning to TRBD2. This CDR3 comprises 16 residues. CDR1 and CDR2 from the germline V gene are SGDLS and YYNGEE. The trim removed 4 bases at V and 2 bases at J, leaving 5 bases unmatched.

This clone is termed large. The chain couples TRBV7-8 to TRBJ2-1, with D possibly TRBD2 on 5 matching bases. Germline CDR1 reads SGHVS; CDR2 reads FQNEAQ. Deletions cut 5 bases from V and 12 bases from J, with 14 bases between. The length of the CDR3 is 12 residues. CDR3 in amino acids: CASSLSAGGQFF. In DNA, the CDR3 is TGTGCCAGCAGCCTATCCGCGGGTGGGCAGTTCTTC.

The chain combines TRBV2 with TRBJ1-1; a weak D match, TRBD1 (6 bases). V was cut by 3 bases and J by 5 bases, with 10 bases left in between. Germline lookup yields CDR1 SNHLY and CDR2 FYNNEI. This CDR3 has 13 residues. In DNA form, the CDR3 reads TGTGCCAGCAGTGACGGGGGGCGGACTGAAGCTTTCTTT. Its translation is CASSDGGRTEAFF.

The CDR3 region is CASSYGGLNTEAFF. In DNA, the CDR3 is TGTGCCAGCAGTTACGGTGGCCTGAACACTGAAGCTTTCTTT. The rearrangement joins TRBV6-5 to TRBJ1-1; D call uncertain. The CDR3 has 14 amino acids. Germline-derived CDR1 and CDR2 are MNHEY and SVGAGI. The germline V and J ends were trimmed by 2 bases and 0 bases, with 7 bases remaining between them.

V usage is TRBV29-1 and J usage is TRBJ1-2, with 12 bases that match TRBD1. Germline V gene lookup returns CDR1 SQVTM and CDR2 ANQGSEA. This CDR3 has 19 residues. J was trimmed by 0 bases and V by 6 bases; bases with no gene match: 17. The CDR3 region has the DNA TGCAGCGTCCACTTGATAGCCGGGACAGGGGGCAAAGCTAACTATGGCTACACCTTC. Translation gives CSVHLIAGTGGKANYGYTF.

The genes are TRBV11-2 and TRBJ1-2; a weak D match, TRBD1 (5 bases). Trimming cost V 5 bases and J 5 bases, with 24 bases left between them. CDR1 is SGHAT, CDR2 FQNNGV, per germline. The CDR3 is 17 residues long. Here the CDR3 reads CASSRFIFVTAVYGYTF. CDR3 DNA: TGTGCCAGCAGCCGATTCATCTTCGTGACAGCCGTTTATGGCTACACCTTC.

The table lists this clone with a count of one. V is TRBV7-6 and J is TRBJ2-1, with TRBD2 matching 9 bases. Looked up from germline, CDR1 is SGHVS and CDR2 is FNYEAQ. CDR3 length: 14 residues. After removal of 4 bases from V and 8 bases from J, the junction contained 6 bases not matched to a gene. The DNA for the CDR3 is TGTGCCAGCAGCTCTGGCGGGGGGGCCTATGAGCAGTTCTTC. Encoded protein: CASSSGGGAYEQFF.

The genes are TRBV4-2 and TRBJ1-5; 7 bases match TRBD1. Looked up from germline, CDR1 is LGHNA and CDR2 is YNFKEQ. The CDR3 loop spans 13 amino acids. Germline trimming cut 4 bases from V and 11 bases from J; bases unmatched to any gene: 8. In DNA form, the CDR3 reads TGTGCCAGCAGCCCAGGGGGGCAGGGGACCCAGCATTTT. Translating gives CASSPGGQGTQHF.

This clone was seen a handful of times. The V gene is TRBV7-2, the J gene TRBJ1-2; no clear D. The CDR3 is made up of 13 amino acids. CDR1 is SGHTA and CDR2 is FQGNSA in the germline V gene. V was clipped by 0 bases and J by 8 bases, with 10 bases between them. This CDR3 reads CASSLAGSGGYTF. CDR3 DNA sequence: TGTGCCAGCAGCTTAGCCGGGAGTGGGGGCTACACCTTC.

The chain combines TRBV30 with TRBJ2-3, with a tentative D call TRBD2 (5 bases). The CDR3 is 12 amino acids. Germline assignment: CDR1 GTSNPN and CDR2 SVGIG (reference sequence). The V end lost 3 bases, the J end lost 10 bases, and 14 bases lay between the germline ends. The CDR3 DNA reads TGTGCCTGGAGCCAGGACTTCACCGCGCAGTATTTT. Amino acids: CAWSQDFTAQYF.

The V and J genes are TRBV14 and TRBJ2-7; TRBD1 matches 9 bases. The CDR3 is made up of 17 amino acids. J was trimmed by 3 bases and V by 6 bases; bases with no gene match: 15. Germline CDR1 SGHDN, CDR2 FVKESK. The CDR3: CASRQRSGQGFFYEQYF. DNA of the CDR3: TGTGCCAGCAGACAAAGGTCAGGACAGGGGTTTTTCTACGAGCAGTACTTC.

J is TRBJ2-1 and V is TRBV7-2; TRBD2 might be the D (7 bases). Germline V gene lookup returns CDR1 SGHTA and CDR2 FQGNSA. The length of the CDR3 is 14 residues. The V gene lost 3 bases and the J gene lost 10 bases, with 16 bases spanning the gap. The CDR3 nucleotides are TGTGCCAGCAGCTTTAGGGGGGGCCTTCGAGAGCAGTTCTTC. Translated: CASSFRGGLREQFF.

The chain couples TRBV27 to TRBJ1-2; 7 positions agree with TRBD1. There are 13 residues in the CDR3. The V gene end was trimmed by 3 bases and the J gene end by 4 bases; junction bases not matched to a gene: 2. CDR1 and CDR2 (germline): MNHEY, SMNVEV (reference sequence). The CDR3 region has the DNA TGTGCCAGCAGTTTCTGGGACAGCTATGGCTACACCTTC. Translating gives CASSFWDSYGYTF.

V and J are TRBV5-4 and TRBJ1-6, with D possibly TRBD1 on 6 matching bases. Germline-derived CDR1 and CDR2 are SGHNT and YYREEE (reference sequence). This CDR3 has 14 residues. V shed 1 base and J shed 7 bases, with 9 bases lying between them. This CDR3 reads CASSLLGGNSPLHF. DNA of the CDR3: TGTGCCAGCAGCTTGCTAGGGGGAAATTCACCCCTCCACTTT.

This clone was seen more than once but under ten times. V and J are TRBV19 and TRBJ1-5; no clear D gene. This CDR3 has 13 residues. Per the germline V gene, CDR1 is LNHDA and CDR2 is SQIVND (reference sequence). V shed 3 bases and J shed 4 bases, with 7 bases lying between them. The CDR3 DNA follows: TGTGCCAGTAGTATTATGGGTAATCAGCCCCAGCATTTT. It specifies CASSIMGNQPQHF. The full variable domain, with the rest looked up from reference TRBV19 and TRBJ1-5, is DGGITQSPKYLFRKEGQNVTLSCEQNLNHDAMYWYRQDPGQGLRLIYYSQIVNDFQKGDIAEGYSVSREKKESFPLTVTSAQKNPTAFYLCASSIMGNQPQHFGDGTRLSIL.

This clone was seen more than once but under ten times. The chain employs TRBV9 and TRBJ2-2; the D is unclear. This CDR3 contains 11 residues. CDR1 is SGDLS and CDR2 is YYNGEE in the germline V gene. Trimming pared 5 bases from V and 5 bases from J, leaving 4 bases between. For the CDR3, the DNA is TGTGCCAGCAGTTCTACCGGGGAGCTGTTTTTT. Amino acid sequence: CASSSTGELFF.

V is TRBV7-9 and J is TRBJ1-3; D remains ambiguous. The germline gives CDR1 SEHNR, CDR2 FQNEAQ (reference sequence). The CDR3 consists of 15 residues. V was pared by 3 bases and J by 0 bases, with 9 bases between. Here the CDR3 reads CASSFYGDSGNTIYF. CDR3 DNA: TGTGCCAGCAGCTTTTATGGGGACTCTGGAAACACCATATATTTT.